What follows are 31 T cell receptor beta chains derived from one specimen sequenced in a study of T cell responses to AZD1222 COVID-19 vaccine. Profiling relied on immunoSEQ multiplex PCR, and the TCRdb table lists in-frame clones only, not all of them. The data hold 150,000 or so clones, with 90% observed a single time. The sequencing used peripheral blood, collected 28 days after the second AZD1222 dose. All receptors derive from an adult who received the AZD1222 COVID-19 vaccine.

In its sample, this clone was seen once. The chain joins TRBV25-1 to TRBJ1-1; D is unresolved. CDR3 length: 15 residues. V shed 6 bases and J shed 2 bases, with 16 bases lying between them. The germline gives CDR1 MGHDK, CDR2 SYGVNS. CDR3 DNA sequence: TGTGCCAGCAGACCGGTTTCATCTAAAAACACTGAAGCTTTCTTT. It translates to CASRPVSSKNTEAFF.

V gene TRBV3-1 (or the pseudogene TRBV3-2) combines with J gene TRBJ1-2; 10 bases line up with TRBD1. The CDR3 runs 14 residues. Germline V lookup: CDR1 LGHDT, CDR2 YNNKEL (reference sequence). Trimming removed 3 bases from V and 7 bases from J; junction bases left unmatched: 5. The CDR3 DNA reads as TGTGCCAGCAGCCACACCGGGACAGGGGCTGGCTACACCTTC. Encoded protein: CASSHTGTGAGYTF.

The chain links TRBV4-2 to TRBJ2-1; 7 bases align to TRBD1. This CDR3 comprises 15 residues. The germline V gene encodes CDR1 LGHNA and CDR2 YNFKEQ. Losses at the gene ends were 1 base for V and 4 bases for J; bases not matched to a gene: 4. CDR3 sequence (DNA): TGTGCCAGCAGCCAAGGGACAGGTGGATACAATGAGCAGTTCTTC. Translating gives CASSQGTGGYNEQFF.

The chain uses TRBV6-5 and TRBJ2-1; 7 nucleotides match TRBD2. CDR3 length equals 13 residues. The ends lost 5 bases at V and 5 bases at J; junction bases unmatched: 3. Germline V gene sequence: CDR1 MNHEY, CDR2 SVGAGI. The CDR3 DNA sequence: TGTGCCAGCAGTCCCGCGGGGGACAATGAGCAGTTCTTC. Its protein is CASSPAGDNEQFF.

The V gene is TRBV7-7, the J gene TRBJ2-2; 7 nucleotides align to TRBD2. CDR3 length: 16 amino acids. CDR1 and CDR2 (germline): SSHAT, FNYEAQ (reference sequence). The V and J ends lost 5 bases and 0 bases, in that order; junction bases with no gene match: 6. This CDR3 is CASSPRLASNTGELFF. CDR3 in DNA: TGTGCCAGCAGCCCCAGACTAGCCTCGAACACCGGGGAGCTGTTTTTT.

V gene TRBV28 combines with J gene TRBJ1-2; 8 positions agree with TRBD1. The CDR3 length is 16 residues. The germline gives CDR1 MDHEN, CDR2 SYDVKM. With 2 bases clipped from V and 4 bases from J, the junction kept 9 bases outside the gene matches. The CDR3 region is CASSLLSGQGLYGYTF. In nucleotides, the CDR3 is TGTGCCAGCAGTTTACTCAGCGGACAGGGACTCTATGGCTACACCTTC.

This clone showed up just once. This chain joins TRBV10-3 and TRBJ1-5; D call uncertain. The CDR3 covers 12 residues. V dropped 2 bases and J dropped 4 bases, with 3 bases sitting between them. Germline V gene sequence: CDR1 ENHRY, CDR2 SYGVKD. The CDR3 is CAISEGNQPQHF. CDR3 DNA: TGTGCCATCAGTGAGGGAAATCAGCCCCAGCATTTT.

The rearrangement uses TRBV5-4 and TRBJ2-6, with D perhaps matching TRBD1 (6 bases). Germline V gives CDR1 SGHNT, CDR2 YYREEE (reference sequence). V lost 1 base and J 0 bases, leaving 11 bases between the germline ends. The CDR3 sequence is 17 residues long. The CDR3 sequence: CASSLTGSGSGANVLTF. The CDR3 DNA reads TGTGCCAGCAGCTTGACAGGGAGCGGCTCTGGGGCCAACGTCCTGACTTTC.

The genes are TRBV11-2 and TRBJ2-5; maybe TRBD1 (5 bases). Germline V CDR1 and CDR2: SGHAT, FQNNGV. The CDR3 sequence is 16 residues long. V lost 5 bases, J lost 2 bases, and 18 bases lay in between. CDR3 sequence reads: CASSPSLSTVQETQYF. In nucleotides, the CDR3 is TGTGCCAGCAGCCCCTCCCTCTCGACAGTACAAGAGACCCAGTACTTC.

V is TRBV6-5 and J is TRBJ1-2; D gene unclear. The CDR3 sequence is 12 residues long. CDR1 and CDR2 (germline): MNHEY, SVGAGI. Trimming took off 4 bases at V and 2 bases at J, with 5 bases between the two ends. CDR3 residues: CASSSVNYGYTF. The CDR3 region has the DNA TGTGCCAGCAGTTCCGTGAACTATGGCTACACCTTC.

This rearrangement joins TRBV6-5 to TRBJ1-5, with 7 bases that match TRBD1. V was pared by 4 bases and J by 11 bases, with 5 bases of the junction left unmatched. The CDR3 spans 12 residues. The germline gives CDR1 MNHEY, CDR2 SVGAGI. DNA of the CDR3: TGTGCCAGCAGTTTCGACAGGGAGGCCCAGCATTTT. Translated, it gives CASSFDREAQHF.

The chain couples TRBV5-4 to TRBJ2-3; possibly TRBD2 for D (6 bases). CDR3 length: 15 residues. Germline loops: CDR1 SGHNT, CDR2 YYREEE (reference sequence). V lost 4 bases, J lost 3 bases, and 15 bases lay in between. The CDR3 protein is CASSRSAEGTDTQYF. CDR3 nucleotides: TGTGCCAGCAGCAGATCAGCGGAGGGGACAGATACGCAGTATTTT.

The gene calls are TRBV7-2 and TRBJ1-2; the D gene is possibly TRBD1 (6 bases). Trimming removed 4 bases from V and 8 bases from J, with 20 bases in between. Germline CDR1 is SGHTA and CDR2 is FQGNSA. The CDR3 length is 15 residues. CDR3: CASSYRGPGAGGYTF. The CDR3 DNA reads TGTGCCAGCAGCTATAGGGGTCCGGGGGCGGGCGGCTACACCTTC.

A note on this clone: The junction shows a germline mismatch at one end, possibly a read error. The chain carries TRBV18 and TRBJ2-2; maybe TRBD1 (6 bases). This CDR3 has 15 residues. CDR1 is KGHSH, CDR2 LQKENI, per germline. CDR3 in amino acids: CASSPRDIMTGELFF. The CDR3 nucleotides are TGTGCCAGCTCCCCACGGGACATCATGACCGGGGAGCTGTTTTTT.

The genes are TRBV6-2 or TRBV6-3 and TRBJ1-1; D remains unclear. V was trimmed by 2 bases and J by 1 base, leaving 11 bases between them. Germline V lookup: CDR1 MNHEY, CDR2 SVGEGT. The CDR3 sequence is 15 residues long. CDR3 amino acids: CASSYRGLRNTEAFF. The CDR3 DNA follows: TGTGCCAGCAGTTACAGAGGACTACGGAACACTGAAGCTTTCTTT.

V usage is TRBV20-1 and J usage is TRBJ1-2, with no clear D. This CDR3 has 13 amino acids. The V gene's germline CDR1 is DFQATT and CDR2 SNEGSKA (reference sequence). Between the trimmed V and J ends, which lost 3 bases and 5 bases, there was a span of 13 bases. The CDR3 loop reads CSASLGPGYGYTF. The DNA of the CDR3 is TGCAGTGCTAGTTTGGGTCCCGGGTATGGCTACACCTTC.

The chain recombines TRBV6-2 or TRBV6-3 with TRBJ2-7, with D maybe TRBD2 (5 bases). V lost 4 bases and J lost 0, with 22 bases in between. The CDR3 covers 18 residues. Germline CDR1 and CDR2: MNHEY and SVGEGT. This CDR3 reads CASSSQTEGYISSYEQYF. CDR3 bases: TGTGCCAGCAGTTCCCAGACTGAGGGATATATCAGCTCCTACGAGCAGTACTTC.

The CDR3 reads CASMQGTGSYMNTEAFF. The CDR3 nucleotides are TGCGCCAGCATGCAAGGGACAGGGTCTTACATGAACACTGAAGCTTTCTTT. V usage is TRBV10-1 and J usage is TRBJ1-1; 9 nucleotides align to TRBD1. Germline V gene sequence: CDR1 WNHNN, CDR2 SYGVQD (reference sequence). The trim removed 7 bases at V and 0 bases at J, leaving 12 bases unmatched. The CDR3 loop spans 17 amino acids.

V is TRBV10-2 and J is TRBJ2-1; D remains ambiguous. The CDR3 totals 13 residues. With 11 bases removed from V and 9 bases from J, the gap between germline ends came to 20 bases. CDR1 and CDR2 from the germline V gene are WSHSY and SAAADI. CDR3 sequence (DNA): TGCGCCGGCGCTAGTGTTAGTGGTGGTGAGCAGTTCTTC. Its protein is CAGASVSGGEQFF.

The chain has TRBV10-3 and TRBJ1-2; 8 bases map to TRBD1. The CDR3 contains 15 residues. Germline CDR1 reads ENHRY; CDR2 reads SYGVKD. The junction had 6 bases not matched to a gene; V was cut back by 2 bases and J by 4 bases. CDR3 coding DNA: TGTGCCATCAGTGAGGGGCAGGGGGCGATCTATGGCTACACCTTC. The encoded protein is CAISEGQGAIYGYTF.

V gene TRBV4-1 combines with J gene TRBJ2-2; a possible D gene is TRBD1 (5 bases). The CDR3 length is 14 residues. Trimming removed 1 base from V and 6 bases from J, with 9 bases in between. The V gene's germline CDR1 is MGHRA and CDR2 YSYEKL. For the CDR3, the DNA is TGCGCCAGCAGCCAAGGCAGGGTCGCCGGGGAGCTGTTTTTT. Its translation is CASSQGRVAGELFF.

This clone came up a few times. The V call is TRBV25-1, the J call TRBJ1-2; unclear D gene. The CDR3 length is 14 residues. Germline V gene lookup returns CDR1 MGHDK and CDR2 SYGVNS. Trimming shortened V by 8 bases and J by 0 bases, and 13 bases separated the two germline ends. CDR3 nucleotides: TGTGCCAGCTCCGGGGAGGGATCTAACTATGGCTACACCTTC. Protein sequence: CASSGEGSNYGYTF.

The V gene is TRBV24-1, the J gene TRBJ2-3; 9 nucleotides line up with TRBD2. J gave up 3 bases and V 8 bases, and 5 bases lay outside the gene matches. The CDR3 is 14 residues long. The germline V gene encodes CDR1 KGHDR and CDR2 SFDVKD. The CDR3 protein is CATNKRGETDTQYF. The DNA of the CDR3 is TGTGCCACCAATAAGCGGGGGGAAACAGATACGCAGTATTTT.

The CDR3 DNA is TGTGCCAGCAGTTCTGGGTTTTTGGGTAACTACGAGCAGTACTTC. Protein sequence: CASSSGFLGNYEQYF. The chain uses TRBV6-5 and TRBJ2-7; D unclear. This CDR3 spans 15 amino acids. Germline-derived CDR1 and CDR2 are MNHEY and SVGAGI. Trimming cost V 4 bases and J 3 bases, with 16 bases left between them.

The DNA for the CDR3 is TGTGCCAGCAGTTACAATACAGTACAAGAGACCCAGTACTTC. It translates to CASSYNTVQETQYF. V usage is TRBV6-5 and J usage is TRBJ2-5; no definite D call. Germline lookup yields CDR1 MNHEY and CDR2 SVGAGI. The V end lost 2 bases, the J end lost 2 bases, and 9 bases lay between the germline ends. This CDR3 contains 14 residues.

The CDR3: CSALPAGVKDTQYF. In DNA, the CDR3 is TGCAGCGCCCTCCCAGCGGGAGTTAAAGATACGCAGTATTTT. This chain connects TRBV29-1 to TRBJ2-3; 8 bases are shared with TRBD2. CDR1 and CDR2 from the germline V gene are SQVTM and ANQGSEA. CDR3 length equals 14 residues. V lost 7 bases and J lost 5; bases outside the gene matches: 11.

J is TRBJ1-1 and V is TRBV4-3, with D possibly TRBD1 on 5 matching bases. Trimming pared 4 bases from V and 0 bases from J, leaving 9 bases between. The CDR3 contains 14 residues. The germline gives CDR1 LGHNA, CDR2 YSLEER. The CDR3 region has the DNA TGCGCCAGCAGCCCAGGGACGGTGAACACTGAAGCTTTCTTT. Protein: CASSPGTVNTEAFF.

The chain uses TRBV15 and TRBJ2-7; D is tentatively TRBD1 or TRBD2 (6 bases each). CDR1 is LNHNV and CDR2 is YYDKDF in the germline V gene (reference sequence). V was clipped by 4 bases and J by 0 bases, with 10 bases between them. The CDR3 covers 14 residues. The CDR3 region has the DNA TGTGCCACCAGCAAAGGGGGGAGCTCCTACGAGCAGTACTTC. Translated, it gives CATSKGGSSYEQYF.

The chain has TRBV7-9 and TRBJ2-1; D could derive from TRBD1 or TRBD2 (5 bases each). V was pared by 5 bases and J by 3 bases, with 17 bases between. The germline V gene has CDR1 SEHNR and CDR2 FQNEAQ (reference sequence). CDR3 length: 16 amino acids. The CDR3 reads CASSKAVGDGYNEQFF. CDR3 DNA: TGTGCCAGCAGCAAGGCAGTGGGGGACGGCTACAATGAGCAGTTCTTC.

This clone was detected once. The rearrangement uses TRBV18 and TRBJ1-5, with D tentatively TRBD1 (6 bases). CDR1 KGHSH and CDR2 LQKENI come from the germline V gene. CDR3 length: 17 amino acids. Deletions cut 0 bases from V and 5 bases from J, with 17 bases between. This CDR3 reads CASSPPPTGIRDQPQHF. The CDR3 DNA is TGTGCCAGCTCACCACCCCCTACAGGGATTAGGGATCAGCCCCAGCATTTT.

In its sample, this clone was seen once. The gene calls are TRBV6-5 and TRBJ1-1; no firm D call. The CDR3 runs to 12 residues. The V and J ends lost 3 bases and 7 bases respectively, with 9 bases between them. Germline V CDR1 and CDR2: MNHEY, SVGAGI. The CDR3 loop is CASSYTVGEAFF. The CDR3 DNA sequence: TGTGCCAGCAGTTATACCGTGGGTGAAGCTTTCTTT.